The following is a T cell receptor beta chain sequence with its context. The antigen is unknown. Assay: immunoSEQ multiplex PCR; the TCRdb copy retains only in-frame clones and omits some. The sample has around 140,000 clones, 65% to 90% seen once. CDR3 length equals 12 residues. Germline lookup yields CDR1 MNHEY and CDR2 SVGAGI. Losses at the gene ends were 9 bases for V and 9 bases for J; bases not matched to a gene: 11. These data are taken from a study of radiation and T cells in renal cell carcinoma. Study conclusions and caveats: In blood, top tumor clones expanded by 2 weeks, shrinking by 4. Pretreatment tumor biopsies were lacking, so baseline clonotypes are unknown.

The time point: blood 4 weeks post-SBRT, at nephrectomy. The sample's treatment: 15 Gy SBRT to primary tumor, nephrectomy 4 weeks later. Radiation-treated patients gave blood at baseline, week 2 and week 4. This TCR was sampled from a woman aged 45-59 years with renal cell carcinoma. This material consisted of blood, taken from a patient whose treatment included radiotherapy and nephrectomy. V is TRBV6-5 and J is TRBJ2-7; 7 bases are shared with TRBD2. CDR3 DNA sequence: TGTGCCAGTTGGGCGGCGGGGGACGCGCAGTACTTC. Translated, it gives CASWAAGDAQYF.